This T cell receptor beta chain was profiled in a study of blood T cell repertoires in COVID-19. Across the study: Samples representing acute and convalescent COVID-19 were sourced from the United States, Italy and Spain.

This clone was observed a single time. J was trimmed by 3 bases and V by 1 base; bases with no gene match: 2. The CDR3 loop spans 15 amino acids. Germline CDR1 and CDR2: SGHTA and FQGTGA. Produced via immunoSEQ multiplex PCR; TCRdb's table is partial and in-frame only. The sample gives about 98,000 clones, roughly 92% of which show up once; 1.5% to 2.5% is in the top ten. Sequencing was done on a sample of peripheral blood. The chain uses TRBV7-3 and TRBJ2-7; 11 nucleotides match TRBD2. The TCR comes from a woman aged 50 to 60 with COVID-19, enrolled during active disease. In nucleotides, the CDR3 is TGTGCCAGCAGCTTAAGGGGGACTAGCGGCTACGAGCAGTACTTC. Encoded protein: CASSLRGTSGYEQYF.